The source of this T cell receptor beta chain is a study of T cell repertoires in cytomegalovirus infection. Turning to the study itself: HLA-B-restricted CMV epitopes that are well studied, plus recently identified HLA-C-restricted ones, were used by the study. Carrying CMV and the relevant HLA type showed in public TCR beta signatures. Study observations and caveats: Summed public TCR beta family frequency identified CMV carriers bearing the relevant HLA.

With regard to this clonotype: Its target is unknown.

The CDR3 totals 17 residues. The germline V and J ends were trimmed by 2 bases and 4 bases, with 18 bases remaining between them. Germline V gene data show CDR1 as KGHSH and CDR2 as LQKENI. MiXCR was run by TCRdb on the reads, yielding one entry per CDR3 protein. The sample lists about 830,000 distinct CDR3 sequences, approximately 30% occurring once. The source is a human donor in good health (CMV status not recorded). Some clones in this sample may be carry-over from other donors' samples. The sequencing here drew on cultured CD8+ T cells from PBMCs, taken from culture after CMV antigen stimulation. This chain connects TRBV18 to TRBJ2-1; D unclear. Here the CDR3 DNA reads TGTGCCAGCTCACCAGCGTCCGACTCCCTAATATACAATGAGCAGTTCTTC. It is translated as CASSPASDSLIYNEQFF.